A single sample gave rise to the 17 T cell receptor beta chains below, sequenced in a study of cytomegalovirus exposure and HLA in healthy donors. PCR employed 60 Vbeta and 13 Jbeta primers. Using immunoSEQ multiplex PCR, the repertoire was profiled, and TCRdb retains in-frame clones only, with some absent. The sample lists 100,000 to 150,000 clones, roughly four fifths seen once, with about 1.8% in the top ten. The sequenced sample was PBMCs. These receptors originate from a woman aged 45 to 65 in good health and CMV-seronegative.

This clone came up a few times. This chain links TRBV9 with TRBJ1-2; TRBD1 might be the D (6 bases). Germline assignment: CDR1 SGDLS and CDR2 YYNGEE. The V end lost 4 bases, the J end lost 4 bases, and 17 bases lay between the germline ends. The CDR3 is 15 residues long. The CDR3 loop is CASSSETTGFYGYTF. CDR3 sequence (DNA): TGTGCCAGCAGCTCAGAGACGACAGGCTTCTATGGCTACACCTTC.

The gene calls are TRBV6-5 and TRBJ2-3; 9 bases align to TRBD2. J lost 5 bases, V lost 4 bases, and 4 bases had no gene match. CDR3 length: 14 residues. Germline V CDR1 and CDR2: MNHEY, SVGAGI. Written as DNA, the CDR3 is TGTGCCAGCAGTTTTTTACTAGCGGGAGATACGCAGTATTTT. Translation gives CASSFLLAGDTQYF.

The V call is TRBV7-9, the J call TRBJ1-4; no firm D call. Trimming took 8 bases from V and 7 from J, leaving 11 bases between them. Germline V gene lookup returns CDR1 SEHNR and CDR2 FQNEAQ (reference sequence). This CDR3 comprises 12 residues. The CDR3 spells CASREVTEKLFF. The DNA of the CDR3 is TGTGCCAGCCGGGAGGTGACTGAAAAACTGTTTTTT.

The chain couples TRBV27 to TRBJ1-2, with 7 nucleotides matching TRBD1. From germline, CDR1 is MNHEY and CDR2 SMNVEV (reference sequence). The J segment lost 5 bases and the V segment lost 5 bases, leaving 5 bases of the junction unmatched. The CDR3 length is 13 residues. CDR3 residues: CASSPGQPYGYTF. CDR3 sequence (DNA): TGTGCCAGCAGTCCGGGACAGCCTTATGGCTACACCTTC.

This clone was found once. The rearrangement joins TRBV12-5 to TRBJ2-1, with 7 bases aligning to TRBD2. This CDR3 is built from 15 residues. V was clipped by 6 bases and J by 3 bases; unmatched bases: 8. Germline lookup yields CDR1 LGHNT and CDR2 FRNRAP. The CDR3 is CASGDVERDYNEQFF. In DNA form, the CDR3 reads TGTGCTAGTGGCGACGTGGAGCGGGACTACAATGAGCAGTTCTTC. Complete variable domain (other parts from reference TRBV12-5 and TRBJ2-1): DARVTQTPRHKVTEMGQEVTMRCQPILGHNTVFWYRQTMMQGLELLAYFRNRAPLDDSGMPKDRFSAEMPDATLATLKIQPSEPRDSAVYFCASGDVERDYNEQFFGPGTRLTVL.

The V gene is TRBV30, the J gene TRBJ2-5, with D uncertain. Germline loops: CDR1 GTSNPN, CDR2 SVGIG (reference sequence). V gave up 3 bases and J gave up 5 bases, with 16 bases separating them. The CDR3 is 14 amino acids. The CDR3: CAWRIAIIGETQYF. The CDR3 coding sequence is TGTGCCTGGAGGATTGCTATAATCGGGGAGACCCAGTACTTC.

This chain joins TRBV19 and TRBJ2-1, with 11 bases aligning to TRBD2. The CDR3 extends over 15 amino acids. Trimming at V came to 6 bases and at J to 3 bases, leaving 4 bases not matched to a gene. Germline V gene data show CDR1 as LNHDA and CDR2 as SQIVND (reference sequence). This chain's CDR3 is CASSPTSGVYNEQFF. CDR3 bases: TGTGCCAGTAGCCCGACTAGCGGGGTCTACAATGAGCAGTTCTTC.

The V and J genes are TRBV6-6 and TRBJ2-2, with D uncertain. Between the trimmed V and J ends, which lost 10 bases and 3 bases, there was a span of 3 bases. Germline V gives CDR1 MNHNY, CDR2 SVGAGI (reference sequence). This CDR3 region has 10 residues. CDR3 coding DNA: TGTGCCACCTACACCGGGGAGCTGTTTTTT. Protein: CATYTGELFF.

This chain connects TRBV27 to TRBJ1-2; D gene uncertain. Germline CDR1 and CDR2: MNHEY and SMNVEV (reference sequence). The CDR3 extends over 14 amino acids. Between the trimmed V and J ends, which lost 4 bases and 8 bases, there was a span of 17 bases. This CDR3 reads CASSSSGGPRGYTF. The CDR3 region has the DNA TGTGCCAGCAGTTCTTCCGGCGGGCCCAGAGGCTACACCTTC.

CDR3 loop: CASSGSGGDQPQHF. CDR3 sequence (DNA): TGTGCCAGCAGTGGCTCAGGGGGAGATCAGCCCCAGCATTTT. The V and J genes are TRBV25-1 and TRBJ1-5, with 7 bases lining up with TRBD1. This CDR3 is 14 amino acids long. CDR1 and CDR2 (germline): MGHDK, SYGVNS. V was pared by 4 bases and J by 5 bases, with 5 bases of the junction left unmatched.

The rearrangement uses TRBV9 and TRBJ2-3; the D gene is possibly TRBD2 (6 bases). Trimming took 1 base from V and 0 from J, leaving 6 bases between them. The germline V gene has CDR1 SGDLS and CDR2 YYNGEE. CDR3 length equals 14 residues. CDR3 sequence (DNA): TGTGCCAGCAGCGTACGGGAGAGCACAGATACGCAGTATTTT. Residues: CASSVRESTDTQYF.

The V call is TRBV15, the J call TRBJ1-4, with 7 bases fitting TRBD1. V gave up 3 bases and J gave up 5 bases; unmatched junction bases: 9. This CDR3 contains 16 residues. CDR1 is LNHNV, CDR2 YYDKDF, per germline (reference sequence). The CDR3 coding sequence is TGTGCCACCAGCAGGTGGGGTGGCAGGGGGAATGAAAAACTGTTTTTT. Its protein is CATSRWGGRGNEKLFF.

The chain is built from TRBV6-5 and TRBJ2-7; 7 bases are shared with TRBD1. V lost 2 bases, J lost 3 bases, and 7 bases stayed unmatched. The germline CDR1 and CDR2 sequences are MNHEY and SVGAGI. The CDR3 runs 15 residues. The CDR3 here is CASSYGTVIVYEQYV. CDR3 coding DNA: TGTGCCAGCAGTTACGGGACAGTAATTGTCTACGAGCAGTACGTC.

The chain recombines TRBV5-4 with TRBJ2-2; D is possibly TRBD2 (6 bases). This CDR3 has 18 residues. The V end was cut by 1 base, the J end by 0 bases, with 16 bases between. Germline CDR1 reads SGHNT; CDR2 reads YYREEE (reference sequence). The CDR3 sequence: CASSLSGRGAANTGELFF. The CDR3 coding sequence is TGTGCCAGCAGCTTGAGCGGGCGAGGGGCCGCGAACACCGGGGAGCTGTTTTTT.

The rearrangement joins TRBV5-4 to TRBJ2-2, with D possibly TRBD2 on 6 matching bases. V dropped 4 bases and J dropped 5 bases, with 15 bases sitting between them. The germline gives CDR1 SGHNT, CDR2 YYREEE (reference sequence). This CDR3 comprises 15 residues. The CDR3 loop is CASSPRRGVTGELFF. CDR3 nucleotides: TGTGCCAGCAGCCCTAGGAGGGGAGTTACCGGGGAGCTGTTTTTT.

This chain uses TRBV19 with TRBJ1-2; D unresolved. Germline V gives CDR1 LNHDA, CDR2 SQIVND (reference sequence). This CDR3 contains 11 residues. The V and J ends lost 6 bases and 2 bases respectively, with 4 bases between them. The CDR3: CASSANYGYTF. CDR3 DNA sequence: TGTGCCAGTAGCGCGAACTATGGCTACACCTTC.

The CDR3 is CASSSRGPTGELFF. CDR3 coding DNA: TGTGCCAGCAGCTCCAGGGGGCCCACCGGGGAGCTGTTTTTT. The chain uses TRBV28 and TRBJ2-2; 8 positions agree with TRBD1. V lost 6 bases, J lost 4 bases, and 4 bases stayed unmatched. Germline V gives CDR1 MDHEN, CDR2 SYDVKM. This CDR3 is 14 amino acids long.